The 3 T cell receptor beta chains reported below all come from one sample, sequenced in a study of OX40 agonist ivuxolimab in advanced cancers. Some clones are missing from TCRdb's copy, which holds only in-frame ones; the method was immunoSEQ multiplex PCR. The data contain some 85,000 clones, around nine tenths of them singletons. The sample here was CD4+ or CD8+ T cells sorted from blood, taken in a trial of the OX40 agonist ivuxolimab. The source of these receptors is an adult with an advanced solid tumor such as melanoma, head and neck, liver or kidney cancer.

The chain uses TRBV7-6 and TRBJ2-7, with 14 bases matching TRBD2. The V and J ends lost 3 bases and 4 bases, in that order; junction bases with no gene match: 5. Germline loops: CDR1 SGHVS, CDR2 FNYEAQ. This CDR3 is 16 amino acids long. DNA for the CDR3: TGTGCCAGCAGCTTGGGACTAGCGGGGGTCTCTTACGAGCAGTACTTC. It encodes CASSLGLAGVSYEQYF.

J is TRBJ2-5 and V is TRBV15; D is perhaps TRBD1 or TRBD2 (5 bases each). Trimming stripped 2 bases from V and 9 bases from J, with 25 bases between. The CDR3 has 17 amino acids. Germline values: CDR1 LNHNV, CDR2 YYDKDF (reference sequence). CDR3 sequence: CATSRNSPGPTERPQYF. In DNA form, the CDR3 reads TGTGCCACCAGCAGAAATTCGCCGGGACCCACGGAGAGACCCCAGTACTTC.

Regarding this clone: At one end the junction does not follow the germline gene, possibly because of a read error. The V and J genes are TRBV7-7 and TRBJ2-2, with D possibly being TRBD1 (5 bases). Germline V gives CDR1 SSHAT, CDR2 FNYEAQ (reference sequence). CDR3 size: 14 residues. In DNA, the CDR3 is TGTGCTAGCAGCTTAACAGGAGCCACCGGGGAGCTGTTTTTT. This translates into CASSLTGATGELFF.